What follows are 18 T cell receptor beta chains derived from one specimen sequenced in a study of T cells in women clearing cervical HPV infection. The method was immunoSEQ multiplex PCR; TCRdb's version includes in-frame clones alone and lacks a portion of them. The ten top clones account for around 19%, within a sample of 25,000 to 35,000 clones. Sequencing was carried out using blood buffy coat. The origin of the receptors is a woman between 18 and 70 years old with a cervical HPV16 infection that either progressed to CIN3+ or cleared (not recorded which).

For this clone: The CDR3 extends 3 residues past the end of the read, so its final part is completed from the germline J gene. The gene calls are TRBV12-3 or TRBV12-4 and TRBJ2-7; the D is unclear. Trimming removed 3 bases from V and 0 bases from J, with 6 bases in between. The CDR3 has 13 residues. CDR3 residues: CASSFKGSYEQYF. The covered CDR3 bases are TGTGCCAGCAGTTTCAAGGGCTCCTACGAG.

CDR3 DNA (partial): TGCGCCAGCAGACTAGCGGATGTTAATGAG. Translating gives CASRLADVNE. In full, the CDR3 reads CASRLADVNEQFF. The chain couples TRBV5-1 to TRBJ2-1; 8 bases align to TRBD2. The read ends 3 residues shy of where the CDR3 ends; the end is completed using the germline J gene. The V gene's germline CDR1 is SGHRS and CDR2 YFSETQ. The CDR3 length is 13 residues. The V and J ends lost 5 bases and 7 bases, in that order; junction bases with no gene match: 5.

Worth noting for this clone: The read gets to within 3 residues of the CDR3 end, and the germline J gene fills in the rest. The chain links TRBV10-2 to TRBJ1-1, with D perhaps TRBD1 (5 bases). CDR1 and CDR2 from the germline V gene are WSHSY and SAAADI. This CDR3 is built from 13 residues. The CDR3 sequence is CASHSRQSLEAFF. CDR3 DNA, as far as it was read: TGCGCCAGCCACAGCAGACAGTCCCTCGAA.

On this clone: Read coverage stops 3 residues before the CDR3 terminus; the germline J gene supplies the remainder. The chain joins TRBV20-1 to TRBJ2-3, with 11 nucleotides matching TRBD2. V was clipped by 4 bases and J by 3 bases; unmatched bases: 9. The CDR3 has 16 amino acids. Germline V gene sequence: CDR1 DFQATT, CDR2 SNEGSKA (reference sequence). The sequenced part of the CDR3 DNA is TGCAGTGCTATCCTATTAGCGGGGGGGCGAACAGATACG. This translates into CSAILLAGGRTDT. The complete CDR3 sequence is CSAILLAGGRTDTQYF.

On this clone itself: Read sequence stops 3 residues before the CDR3 end, and the germline J gene provides the missing end. The chain is built from TRBV19 and TRBJ1-2; TRBD1 aligns across 7 bases. CDR1 and CDR2 from the germline V gene are LNHDA and SQIVND (reference sequence). The CDR3 consists of 17 residues. The sequenced part of the CDR3 DNA is TGTGCCAGTAGTGCCTGGGACAGCATGGGAGCCAAAAACATC. This encodes CASSAWDSMGAKNI. The full CDR3 protein is CASSAWDSMGAKNIYTF.

With respect to this clone: From the germline J gene comes the end of the CDR3, since the read stops 3 residues before it. The J gene is TRBJ2-2, the V gene TRBV5-1; D is possibly TRBD1 (5 bases). CDR3 length: 17 amino acids. Germline lookup yields CDR1 SGHRS and CDR2 YFSETQ. V lost 3 bases and J lost 0, with 15 bases in between. The part of the CDR3 DNA that was read is TGCGCCAGCAGCTCCAAGGTGGGGCAGGCGAACACCGGGGAG. Protein sequence: CASSSKVGQANTGE. The CDR3 in full is CASSSKVGQANTGELFF.

Concerning this clone: Read coverage stops 3 residues before the CDR3 terminus; the germline J gene supplies the remainder. The chain combines TRBV2 with TRBJ1-5, with D perhaps TRBD1 (5 bases). CDR3 size: 14 residues. V dropped 0 bases and J dropped 6 bases, with 9 bases sitting between them. Germline V gene lookup returns CDR1 SNHLY and CDR2 FYNNEI. CDR3 bases read: TGTGCCAGCAGTGAAGCGGCAGGGCGTCAGCCC. It codes for CASSEAAGRQP. The whole CDR3 protein is CASSEAAGRQPQHF.

CDR3: CASGYRGNQPYTF. The sequenced CDR3 bases are TGTGCCAGCGGCTACAGGGGGAATCAGCCC. The V gene is TRBV2, the J gene TRBJ1-2, with 8 nucleotides matching TRBD1. The read halts 3 residues ahead of the CDR3 end, with the missing end drawn from the germline J gene. Germline CDR1 reads SNHLY; CDR2 reads FYNNEI. This CDR3 region has 13 residues. Drawing the rest from reference TRBV2 and TRBJ1-2, the complete variable domain is EPEVTQTPSHQVTQMGQEVILRCVPISNHLYFYWYRQILGQKVEFLVSFYNNEISEKSEIFDDQFSVERPDGSNFTLKIRSTKLEDSAMYFCASGYRGNQPYTFGSGTRLTVV.

With respect to this clone: With the read ending 3 residues before the CDR3 end, the germline J gene is used to fill in that end. This rearrangement joins TRBV20-1 to TRBJ1-1; D is perhaps TRBD1 (5 bases). The CDR3 spans 13 residues. Trimming took off 0 bases at V and 6 bases at J, with 11 bases between the two ends. The V gene's germline CDR1 is DFQATT and CDR2 SNEGSKA (reference sequence). CDR3 DNA, as far as it was read: TGCAGTGCTAGAGATGGGCAGGGAGCTGAA. Translation: CSARDGQGAE. The complete CDR3 sequence is CSARDGQGAEAFF.

About this clone: The DNA ends 3 residues before the CDR3 does, and the rest of the CDR3 is filled in from the germline J gene. This chain links TRBV30 with TRBJ2-4; tentative D call: TRBD2 (5 bases). The germline V gene encodes CDR1 GTSNPN and CDR2 SVGIG (reference sequence). This CDR3 has 15 residues. The CDR3 region is CAWSVLGGANYGQYF. CDR3 bases read: TGTGCCTGGAGTGTACTAGGAGGAGCTAACTATGGT.

Comments on this clone: The read ends 3 residues before the CDR3 terminus; that terminus is restored from the germline J gene. The chain combines TRBV2 with TRBJ1-2; TRBD1 matches 7 bases. The junction had 10 bases not matched to a gene; V was cut back by 7 bases and J by 5 bases. The CDR3 extends over 14 amino acids. Germline V lookup: CDR1 SNHLY, CDR2 FYNNEI. CDR3 bases read: TGTGCCAGCACCCCCGACAGGGAAGGGTATGGC. Translating it yields CASTPDREGYG. The CDR3 in full is CASTPDREGYGYTF.

Points on this clone: The CDR3 end lies 3 residues beyond the end of the read and is filled in from the germline J gene. The rearrangement uses TRBV7-6 and TRBJ1-2; D is ambiguous. V shed 1 base and J shed 2 bases, with 8 bases lying between them. The germline V gene has CDR1 SGHVS and CDR2 FNYEAQ. This CDR3 is built from 14 residues. CDR3 DNA (partial): TGTGCCAGCAGCTTAGGAGAACAGAACTATGGC. This sequence encodes CASSLGEQNYG. The full CDR3 is CASSLGEQNYGYTF. The full variable domain, its missing parts supplied by reference TRBV7-6 and TRBJ1-2, is GAGVSQSPRYKVTKRGQDVALRCDPISGHVSLYWYRQALGQGPEFLTYFNYEAQQDKSGLPNDRFSAERPEGSISTLTIQRTEQRDSAMYRCASSLGEQNYGYTFGSGTRLTVV.

CDR3 region: CSARVAKGSSYNEQFF. The sequenced part of the CDR3 DNA is TGCAGTGCTAGAGTTGCAAAGGGGAGCTCCTACAATGAG. This rearrangement joins TRBV20-1 to TRBJ2-1; either TRBD1 or TRBD2 may supply D (5 bases each). Sequencing ends 3 residues short of the CDR3 end; the germline J gene provides the rest. CDR1 and CDR2 from the germline V gene are DFQATT and SNEGSKA (reference sequence). The CDR3 totals 16 residues. Trimming removed 1 base at V and 0 bases at J, with 13 bases between.

Note on this clone: The observed sequence ends 3 residues before the CDR3 terminus, with the missing tail filled in from the germline J gene. The V and J genes are TRBV19 and TRBJ1-1, with a weak D call TRBD1 (6 bases). V gave up 2 bases and J gave up 0 bases, with 16 bases separating them. The germline gives CDR1 LNHDA, CDR2 SQIVND (reference sequence). The CDR3 sequence is 17 residues long. The CDR3 loop is CASSISQGYSMNTEAFF. Incomplete CDR3 DNA: TGTGCCAGTAGTATATCGCAGGGGTATAGCATGAACACTGAA.

Notes on this clone: The CDR3 extends 3 residues past the end of the read, so its final part is completed from the germline J gene. V gene TRBV12-3 or TRBV12-4 combines with J gene TRBJ2-3; 9 nucleotides line up with TRBD2. The junction had 2 bases not matched to a gene; V was cut back by 2 bases and J by 2 bases. The CDR3 has 15 amino acids. This chain's CDR3 is CASSLTSGYTDTQYF. CDR3 DNA (partial): TGTGCCAGCAGTTTAACTAGCGGGTACACAGATACG.

The CDR3 loop is CALRDTEIEAFF. The sequenced part of the CDR3 DNA is TGCGCCCTCCGGGACACCGAAATTGAA. The rearrangement joins TRBV10-1 to TRBJ1-1, with D perhaps TRBD1 (6 bases). Read sequence stops 3 residues before the CDR3 end, and the germline J gene provides the missing end. The CDR3 is made up of 12 amino acids. Per germline, CDR1 WNHNN and CDR2 SYGVQD (reference sequence). V gave up 11 bases and J gave up 7 bases, with 17 bases separating them.

The DNA read from the CDR3 is TGTGCCAGTAGGGACAGGGGGCGAGCAGATACG. Encoded protein: CASRDRGRADT. From start to end, the CDR3 is CASRDRGRADTQYF. The chain employs TRBV19 and TRBJ2-3; TRBD1 agrees at 11 bases. The CDR3 goes on 3 residues after the read ends, and that part is filled in from the germline J gene. This CDR3 comprises 14 residues. V dropped 6 bases and J dropped 4; count of bases not matched to a gene: 3. Germline V lookup: CDR1 LNHDA, CDR2 SQIVND (reference sequence). Full variable domain (rest looked up from reference TRBV19 and TRBJ2-3): DGGITQSPKYLFRKEGQNVTLSCEQNLNHDAMYWYRQDPGQGLRLIYYSQIVNDFQKGDIAEGYSVSREKKESFPLTVTSAQKNPTAFYLCASRDRGRADTQYFGPGTRLTVL.

Note on this clone: The read terminates 3 residues before the CDR3 end, so the remaining end is supplied by the germline J gene. The rearrangement joins TRBV28 to TRBJ2-5; TRBD1 matches at 9 bases. The CDR3 runs to 15 residues. Germline CDR1 reads MDHEN; CDR2 reads SYDVKM. Trimming took 7 bases from V and 5 from J; bases not matched to a gene: 11. The CDR3 sequence is CASMGQGRRGETQYF. The CDR3 bases that were read are TGTGCCAGCATGGGACAGGGACGCCGCGGGGAGACC. The variable domain in full, with the rest retrieved from reference TRBV28 and TRBJ2-5, is DVKVTQSSRYLVKRTGEKVFLECVQDMDHENMFWYRQDPGLGLRLIYFSYDVKMKEKGDIPEGYSVSREKKERFSLILESASTNQTSMYLCASMGQGRRGETQYFGPGTRLLVL.